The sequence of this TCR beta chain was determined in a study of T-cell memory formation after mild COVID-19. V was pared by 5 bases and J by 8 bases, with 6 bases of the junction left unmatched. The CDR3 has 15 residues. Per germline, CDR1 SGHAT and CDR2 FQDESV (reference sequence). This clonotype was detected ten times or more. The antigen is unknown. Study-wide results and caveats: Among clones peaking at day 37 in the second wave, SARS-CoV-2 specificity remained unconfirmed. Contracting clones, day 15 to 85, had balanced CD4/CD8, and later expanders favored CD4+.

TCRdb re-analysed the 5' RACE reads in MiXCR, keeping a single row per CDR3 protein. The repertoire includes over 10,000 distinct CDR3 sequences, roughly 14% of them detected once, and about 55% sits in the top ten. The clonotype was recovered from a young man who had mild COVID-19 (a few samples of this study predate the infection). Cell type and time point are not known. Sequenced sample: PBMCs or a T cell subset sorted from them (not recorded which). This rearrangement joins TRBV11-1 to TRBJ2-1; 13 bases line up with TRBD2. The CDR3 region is CASSDTSGGVDEQFF. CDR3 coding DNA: TGTGCCAGCAGCGACACTAGCGGGGGGGTCGATGAGCAGTTCTTC.